These 21 T cell receptor beta chains share one sample of origin, sequenced in a study of cytomegalovirus exposure and HLA in healthy donors. 13 Jbeta primers and 60 Vbeta primers were used for the PCR. Assay used: immunoSEQ multiplex PCR; TCRdb lists only in-frame clones, some missing. The profile shows some 150,000 clones, around 84% of them singletons. Specimen: PBMCs. These receptors were collected from a man aged 40-49 years in good health and CMV-seropositive.

This sequence joins TRBV7-6 and TRBJ2-2, with 7 bases matching TRBD2. The length of the CDR3 is 16 residues. Looked up from germline, CDR1 is SGHVS and CDR2 is FNYEAQ. J lost 5 bases, V lost 5 bases, and 11 bases had no gene match. This CDR3 reads CASSHGLAELTGELFF. Written as DNA, the CDR3 is TGTGCCAGCAGCCATGGGCTAGCGGAACTTACCGGGGAGCTGTTTTTT.

The chain recombines TRBV5-6 with TRBJ1-1; 8 positions agree with TRBD1. Germline loops: CDR1 SGHDT, CDR2 YYEEEE. V was clipped by 3 bases and J by 1 base; unmatched bases: 11. CDR3 size: 17 residues. The CDR3 loop is CASSYASRGHRNTEAFF. CDR3 nucleotide sequence: TGTGCCAGCAGCTACGCCTCCAGGGGGCATCGGAACACTGAAGCTTTCTTT.

A few counts support this clone. The chain has TRBV5-4 and TRBJ2-6; 7 bases align to TRBD1. The CDR3 is 16 amino acids. V dropped 1 base and J dropped 4; count of bases not matched to a gene: 5. CDR1 and CDR2 (germline): SGHNT, YYREEE (reference sequence). The CDR3 DNA reads TGTGCCAGCAGCTTGAACAGGGGTGCAGGGGCCAACGTCCTGACTTTC. Translated, it gives CASSLNRGAGANVLTF.

The chain links TRBV5-1 to TRBJ2-3, with 14 bases aligning to TRBD2. The trim removed 1 base at V and 0 bases at J, leaving 7 bases unmatched. CDR1 and CDR2 (germline): SGHRS, YFSETQ. This CDR3 is built from 19 residues. The CDR3 region is CASSLTGTSGRWSTDTQYF. The CDR3 DNA sequence: TGCGCCAGCAGCTTGACCGGGACTAGCGGGAGATGGAGCACAGATACGCAGTATTTT. The variable domain in full, completed from reference TRBV5-1 and TRBJ2-3, reads KAGVTQTPRYLIKTRGQQVTLSCSPISGHRSVSWYQQTPGQGLQFLFEYFSETQRNKGNFPGRFSGRQFSNSRSEMNVSTLELGDSALYLCASSLTGTSGRWSTDTQYFGPGTRLTVL.

This clone was counted between two and nine times. At one end, the junction sequence differs from germline, possibly due to a read error. The chain has TRBV25-1 and TRBJ1-1; 7 bases are shared with TRBD1. Germline V lookup: CDR1 MGHDK, CDR2 SYGVNS. There are 12 residues in the CDR3. The CDR3 coding sequence is TGTGCCAGCAGTGAATGGACAGGCGATGCGGTCTTT. It codes for CASSEWTGDAVF.

V usage is TRBV30 and J usage is TRBJ1-3; unclear D gene. Germline V gene lookup returns CDR1 GTSNPN and CDR2 SVGIG (reference sequence). Trimming cost V 3 bases and J 8 bases, with 11 bases left between them. The CDR3 length is 12 residues. This CDR3 reads CAWSPLGDTIYF. CDR3 sequence (DNA): TGTGCCTGGAGCCCCCTGGGCGACACCATATATTTT.

CDR3 region: CASSLDGGGNEQFF. As DNA, the CDR3 is TGTGCCAGCAGCTTAGATGGGGGCGGGAATGAGCAGTTCTTC. The chain carries TRBV7-8 and TRBJ2-1, with D tentatively TRBD1 (6 bases). Germline assignment: CDR1 SGHVS and CDR2 FQNEAQ. V shed 1 base and J shed 7 bases, with 11 bases lying between them. This CDR3 has 14 residues.

The V gene is TRBV4-2, the J gene TRBJ2-7; unclear D gene. Per germline, CDR1 LGHNA and CDR2 YNFKEQ. The V gene lost 5 bases and the J gene lost 2 bases, with 22 bases spanning the gap. The CDR3 is 17 residues long. Here the CDR3 reads CASSLEPENYLAYEQYF. CDR3 nucleotide sequence: TGTGCCAGCAGCTTGGAGCCAGAGAACTATTTAGCCTACGAGCAGTACTTC.

This clone is a singleton in its sample. The chain has TRBV7-6 and TRBJ1-4; maybe TRBD1 (5 bases). The germline CDR1 and CDR2 sequences are SGHVS and FNYEAQ. CDR3 length: 17 residues. The V end lost 5 bases, the J end lost 2 bases, and 18 bases lay between the germline ends. The CDR3 is CASSADITAGTNEKLFF. CDR3 DNA sequence: TGTGCCAGCAGCGCCGATATAACCGCAGGGACTAATGAAAAACTGTTTTTT.

The gene calls are TRBV10-2 and TRBJ2-2; no clear D gene. V was pared by 0 bases and J by 0 bases, with 11 bases between. The CDR3 contains 17 residues. Germline V gene lookup returns CDR1 WSHSY and CDR2 SAAADI. Written as DNA, the CDR3 is TGCGCCAGCAGTGAGTCAGCCTCTTTTCCGAACACCGGGGAGCTGTTTTTT. This encodes CASSESASFPNTGELFF.

The chain joins TRBV5-5 to TRBJ2-4; the match to TRBD1 covers 10 bases. This CDR3 spans 13 amino acids. Germline CDR1 is SGHKS and CDR2 is YYEKEE (reference sequence). V was clipped by 2 bases and J by 15 bases; unmatched bases: 8. This chain's CDR3 is CASSFGDRGVGYF. As DNA, the CDR3 is TGTGCCAGCAGCTTCGGGGACAGGGGAGTGGGGTACTTC. Full variable domain (remainder filled in from reference TRBV5-5 and TRBJ2-4): DAGVTQSPTHLIKTRGQQVTLRCSPISGHKSVSWYQQVLGQGPQFIFQYYEKEERGRGNFPDRFSARQFPNYSSELNVNALLLGDSALYLCASSFGDRGVGYFGAGTRLSVL.

The V and J genes are TRBV28 and TRBJ2-7, with TRBD2 matching over 8 bases. The CDR3 has 16 residues. Germline trimming cut 1 base from V and 1 base from J; bases unmatched to any gene: 6. Germline CDR1 reads MDHEN; CDR2 reads SYDVKM. CDR3 DNA: TGTGCCAGCAGTTTATTAGGACTAGCCGCTTCCTACGAGCAGTACTTC. Translated, it gives CASSLLGLAASYEQYF.

The sample holds one count of this clone. The chain links TRBV20-1 to TRBJ1-1; D gene unclear. CDR1 and CDR2 from the germline V gene are DFQATT and SNEGSKA (reference sequence). V was shortened by 3 bases and J by 2 bases, with 4 bases between the two germline ends. The CDR3 runs 11 residues. In DNA form, the CDR3 reads TGCAGTGCTAGTAGCAACACTGAAGCTTTCTTT. This encodes CSASSNTEAFF.

This clone was seen more than once but under ten times. The chain joins TRBV28 to TRBJ1-2, with D possibly matching TRBD1 (6 bases). There are 14 residues in the CDR3. V lost 2 bases, J lost 9 bases, and 16 bases lay in between. CDR1 and CDR2 (germline): MDHEN, SYDVKM. CDR3 region: CASSLPGDGSRYTF. In DNA form, the CDR3 reads TGTGCCAGCAGTTTACCAGGGGACGGCAGTCGCTACACCTTC.

This clone was recorded only once. V and J are TRBV7-2 and TRBJ2-7; 9 bases are a match to TRBD2. The germline gives CDR1 SGHTA, CDR2 FQGNSA. The CDR3 extends over 13 amino acids. J was trimmed by 6 bases and V by 5 bases; bases with no gene match: 5. The CDR3 DNA sequence: TGTGCCAGCAGCATAAGCGGGAGGTCCGAGCAGTACTTC. Translated: CASSISGRSEQYF.

The gene calls are TRBV5-1 and TRBJ2-1, with D maybe TRBD2 (5 bases). Germline CDR1 SGHRS, CDR2 YFSETQ. CDR3 size: 15 residues. The V end was cut by 4 bases, the J end by 0 bases, with 11 bases between. The CDR3 reads CASSPSAVSYNEQFF. For the CDR3, the DNA is TGCGCCAGCAGCCCTTCAGCGGTCTCCTACAATGAGCAGTTCTTC.

The sample holds a few counts of this clone. The chain recombines TRBV11-3 with TRBJ1-1, with a tentative D call TRBD1 (6 bases). The CDR3 is made up of 13 amino acids. Trimming shortened V by 8 bases and J by 4 bases, and 14 bases separated the two germline ends. CDR1 SGHNT and CDR2 YENEEA come from the germline V gene. The CDR3 is CASGTQGSTEAFF. CDR3 nucleotide sequence: TGTGCCAGCGGGACACAGGGTAGCACTGAAGCTTTCTTT.

The chain links TRBV7-9 to TRBJ1-3, with D unclear. V was pared by 6 bases and J by 1 base, with 13 bases between. The CDR3 sequence is 15 residues long. The germline CDR1 and CDR2 sequences are SEHNR and FQNEAQ (reference sequence). CDR3 bases: TGTGCCAGCAGATCCGGGTCTTCGTCTGGAAACACCATATATTTT. It encodes CASRSGSSSGNTIYF. The complete variable domain, with remaining parts taken from reference TRBV7-9 and TRBJ1-3, reads DTGVSQNPRHKITKRGQNVTFRCDPISEHNRLYWYRQTLGQGPEFLTYFQNEAQLEKSRLLSDRFSAERPKGSFSTLEIQRTEQGDSAMYLCASRSGSSSGNTIYFGEGSWLTVV.

This clone was seen more than once but under ten times. V and J are TRBV5-5 and TRBJ1-2; D is unclear. The V end was cut by 0 bases, the J end by 0 bases, with 6 bases between. The length of the CDR3 is 14 residues. Looked up from germline, CDR1 is SGHKS and CDR2 is YYEKEE (reference sequence). The CDR3 DNA is TGTGCCAGCAGCTTGGACAGCACTAACTATGGCTACACCTTC. Protein product: CASSLDSTNYGYTF.

V gene TRBV19 combines with J gene TRBJ1-4; D is uncertain. This CDR3 region has 17 residues. Trimming took 5 bases from V and 0 from J, leaving 16 bases between them. Germline V gives CDR1 LNHDA, CDR2 SQIVND (reference sequence). The CDR3 region has the DNA TGTGCCAGTAGTCCCGACGGACTCAGTTCAACTAATGAAAAACTGTTTTTT. Protein: CASSPDGLSSTNEKLFF.

The V call is TRBV6-5, the J call TRBJ1-2, with D unresolved. V was pared by 0 bases and J by 4 bases, with 12 bases between. The CDR3 has 15 amino acids. Germline CDR1 reads MNHEY; CDR2 reads SVGAGI. CDR3 coding DNA: TGTGCCAGCAGTTACTCCGGTCGGAGTATCTATGGCTACACCTTC. This encodes CASSYSGRSIYGYTF.